The clone carrying this TCR beta chain was recorded many times. No ophthalmopathy progression within 18 months constituted stable Graves' hyperthyroidism. Subjects aged 18 to 65 presented with newly diagnosed hyperthyroidism of less than 2 months' duration. This specimen belongs to a study of T cells in Graves' hyperthyroidism and ophthalmopathy. The germline V and J ends were trimmed by 0 bases and 3 bases, with 12 bases remaining between them. The CDR3 is made up of 15 amino acids. CDR1 and CDR2 from the germline V gene are LGHDT and YNNKEL (reference sequence). The CDR3 regions of TCR beta were amplified from RNA transcripts. HTBI primers were the set used in a first-round RT-PCR of the TCR CDR3. TCRdb called the multiplex PCR reads again in MiXCR, with one record for every CDR3 protein. Among about 590,000 distinct CDR3 sequences listed, around 14% were seen once.

The chain is built from TRBV3-1 and TRBJ2-7, with D maybe TRBD2 (5 bases). This clonotype was obtained from a woman in her 30s with Graves' hyperthyroidism. The sequenced material came from blood. The CDR3 sequence: CASSQDSSGYYEQYF. CDR3 DNA: TGTGCCAGCAGCCAAGACTCAAGCGGATACTACGAGCAGTACTTC.